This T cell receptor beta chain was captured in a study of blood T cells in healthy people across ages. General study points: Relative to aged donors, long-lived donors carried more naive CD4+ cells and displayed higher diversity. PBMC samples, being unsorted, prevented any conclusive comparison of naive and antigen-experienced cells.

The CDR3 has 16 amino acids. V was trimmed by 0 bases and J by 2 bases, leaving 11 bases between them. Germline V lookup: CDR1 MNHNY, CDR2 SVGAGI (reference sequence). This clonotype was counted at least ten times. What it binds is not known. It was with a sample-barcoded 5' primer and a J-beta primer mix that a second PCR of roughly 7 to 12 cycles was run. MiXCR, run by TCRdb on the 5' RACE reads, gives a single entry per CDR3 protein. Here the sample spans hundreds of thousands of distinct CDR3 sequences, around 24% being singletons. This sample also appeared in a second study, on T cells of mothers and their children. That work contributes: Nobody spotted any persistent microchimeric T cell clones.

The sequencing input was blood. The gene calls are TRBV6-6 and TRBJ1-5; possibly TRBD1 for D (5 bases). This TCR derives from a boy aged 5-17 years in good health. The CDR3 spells CASSYSRGAGNQPQHF. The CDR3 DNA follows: TGTGCCAGCAGTTACTCGAGGGGCGCCGGCAATCAGCCCCAGCATTTT.